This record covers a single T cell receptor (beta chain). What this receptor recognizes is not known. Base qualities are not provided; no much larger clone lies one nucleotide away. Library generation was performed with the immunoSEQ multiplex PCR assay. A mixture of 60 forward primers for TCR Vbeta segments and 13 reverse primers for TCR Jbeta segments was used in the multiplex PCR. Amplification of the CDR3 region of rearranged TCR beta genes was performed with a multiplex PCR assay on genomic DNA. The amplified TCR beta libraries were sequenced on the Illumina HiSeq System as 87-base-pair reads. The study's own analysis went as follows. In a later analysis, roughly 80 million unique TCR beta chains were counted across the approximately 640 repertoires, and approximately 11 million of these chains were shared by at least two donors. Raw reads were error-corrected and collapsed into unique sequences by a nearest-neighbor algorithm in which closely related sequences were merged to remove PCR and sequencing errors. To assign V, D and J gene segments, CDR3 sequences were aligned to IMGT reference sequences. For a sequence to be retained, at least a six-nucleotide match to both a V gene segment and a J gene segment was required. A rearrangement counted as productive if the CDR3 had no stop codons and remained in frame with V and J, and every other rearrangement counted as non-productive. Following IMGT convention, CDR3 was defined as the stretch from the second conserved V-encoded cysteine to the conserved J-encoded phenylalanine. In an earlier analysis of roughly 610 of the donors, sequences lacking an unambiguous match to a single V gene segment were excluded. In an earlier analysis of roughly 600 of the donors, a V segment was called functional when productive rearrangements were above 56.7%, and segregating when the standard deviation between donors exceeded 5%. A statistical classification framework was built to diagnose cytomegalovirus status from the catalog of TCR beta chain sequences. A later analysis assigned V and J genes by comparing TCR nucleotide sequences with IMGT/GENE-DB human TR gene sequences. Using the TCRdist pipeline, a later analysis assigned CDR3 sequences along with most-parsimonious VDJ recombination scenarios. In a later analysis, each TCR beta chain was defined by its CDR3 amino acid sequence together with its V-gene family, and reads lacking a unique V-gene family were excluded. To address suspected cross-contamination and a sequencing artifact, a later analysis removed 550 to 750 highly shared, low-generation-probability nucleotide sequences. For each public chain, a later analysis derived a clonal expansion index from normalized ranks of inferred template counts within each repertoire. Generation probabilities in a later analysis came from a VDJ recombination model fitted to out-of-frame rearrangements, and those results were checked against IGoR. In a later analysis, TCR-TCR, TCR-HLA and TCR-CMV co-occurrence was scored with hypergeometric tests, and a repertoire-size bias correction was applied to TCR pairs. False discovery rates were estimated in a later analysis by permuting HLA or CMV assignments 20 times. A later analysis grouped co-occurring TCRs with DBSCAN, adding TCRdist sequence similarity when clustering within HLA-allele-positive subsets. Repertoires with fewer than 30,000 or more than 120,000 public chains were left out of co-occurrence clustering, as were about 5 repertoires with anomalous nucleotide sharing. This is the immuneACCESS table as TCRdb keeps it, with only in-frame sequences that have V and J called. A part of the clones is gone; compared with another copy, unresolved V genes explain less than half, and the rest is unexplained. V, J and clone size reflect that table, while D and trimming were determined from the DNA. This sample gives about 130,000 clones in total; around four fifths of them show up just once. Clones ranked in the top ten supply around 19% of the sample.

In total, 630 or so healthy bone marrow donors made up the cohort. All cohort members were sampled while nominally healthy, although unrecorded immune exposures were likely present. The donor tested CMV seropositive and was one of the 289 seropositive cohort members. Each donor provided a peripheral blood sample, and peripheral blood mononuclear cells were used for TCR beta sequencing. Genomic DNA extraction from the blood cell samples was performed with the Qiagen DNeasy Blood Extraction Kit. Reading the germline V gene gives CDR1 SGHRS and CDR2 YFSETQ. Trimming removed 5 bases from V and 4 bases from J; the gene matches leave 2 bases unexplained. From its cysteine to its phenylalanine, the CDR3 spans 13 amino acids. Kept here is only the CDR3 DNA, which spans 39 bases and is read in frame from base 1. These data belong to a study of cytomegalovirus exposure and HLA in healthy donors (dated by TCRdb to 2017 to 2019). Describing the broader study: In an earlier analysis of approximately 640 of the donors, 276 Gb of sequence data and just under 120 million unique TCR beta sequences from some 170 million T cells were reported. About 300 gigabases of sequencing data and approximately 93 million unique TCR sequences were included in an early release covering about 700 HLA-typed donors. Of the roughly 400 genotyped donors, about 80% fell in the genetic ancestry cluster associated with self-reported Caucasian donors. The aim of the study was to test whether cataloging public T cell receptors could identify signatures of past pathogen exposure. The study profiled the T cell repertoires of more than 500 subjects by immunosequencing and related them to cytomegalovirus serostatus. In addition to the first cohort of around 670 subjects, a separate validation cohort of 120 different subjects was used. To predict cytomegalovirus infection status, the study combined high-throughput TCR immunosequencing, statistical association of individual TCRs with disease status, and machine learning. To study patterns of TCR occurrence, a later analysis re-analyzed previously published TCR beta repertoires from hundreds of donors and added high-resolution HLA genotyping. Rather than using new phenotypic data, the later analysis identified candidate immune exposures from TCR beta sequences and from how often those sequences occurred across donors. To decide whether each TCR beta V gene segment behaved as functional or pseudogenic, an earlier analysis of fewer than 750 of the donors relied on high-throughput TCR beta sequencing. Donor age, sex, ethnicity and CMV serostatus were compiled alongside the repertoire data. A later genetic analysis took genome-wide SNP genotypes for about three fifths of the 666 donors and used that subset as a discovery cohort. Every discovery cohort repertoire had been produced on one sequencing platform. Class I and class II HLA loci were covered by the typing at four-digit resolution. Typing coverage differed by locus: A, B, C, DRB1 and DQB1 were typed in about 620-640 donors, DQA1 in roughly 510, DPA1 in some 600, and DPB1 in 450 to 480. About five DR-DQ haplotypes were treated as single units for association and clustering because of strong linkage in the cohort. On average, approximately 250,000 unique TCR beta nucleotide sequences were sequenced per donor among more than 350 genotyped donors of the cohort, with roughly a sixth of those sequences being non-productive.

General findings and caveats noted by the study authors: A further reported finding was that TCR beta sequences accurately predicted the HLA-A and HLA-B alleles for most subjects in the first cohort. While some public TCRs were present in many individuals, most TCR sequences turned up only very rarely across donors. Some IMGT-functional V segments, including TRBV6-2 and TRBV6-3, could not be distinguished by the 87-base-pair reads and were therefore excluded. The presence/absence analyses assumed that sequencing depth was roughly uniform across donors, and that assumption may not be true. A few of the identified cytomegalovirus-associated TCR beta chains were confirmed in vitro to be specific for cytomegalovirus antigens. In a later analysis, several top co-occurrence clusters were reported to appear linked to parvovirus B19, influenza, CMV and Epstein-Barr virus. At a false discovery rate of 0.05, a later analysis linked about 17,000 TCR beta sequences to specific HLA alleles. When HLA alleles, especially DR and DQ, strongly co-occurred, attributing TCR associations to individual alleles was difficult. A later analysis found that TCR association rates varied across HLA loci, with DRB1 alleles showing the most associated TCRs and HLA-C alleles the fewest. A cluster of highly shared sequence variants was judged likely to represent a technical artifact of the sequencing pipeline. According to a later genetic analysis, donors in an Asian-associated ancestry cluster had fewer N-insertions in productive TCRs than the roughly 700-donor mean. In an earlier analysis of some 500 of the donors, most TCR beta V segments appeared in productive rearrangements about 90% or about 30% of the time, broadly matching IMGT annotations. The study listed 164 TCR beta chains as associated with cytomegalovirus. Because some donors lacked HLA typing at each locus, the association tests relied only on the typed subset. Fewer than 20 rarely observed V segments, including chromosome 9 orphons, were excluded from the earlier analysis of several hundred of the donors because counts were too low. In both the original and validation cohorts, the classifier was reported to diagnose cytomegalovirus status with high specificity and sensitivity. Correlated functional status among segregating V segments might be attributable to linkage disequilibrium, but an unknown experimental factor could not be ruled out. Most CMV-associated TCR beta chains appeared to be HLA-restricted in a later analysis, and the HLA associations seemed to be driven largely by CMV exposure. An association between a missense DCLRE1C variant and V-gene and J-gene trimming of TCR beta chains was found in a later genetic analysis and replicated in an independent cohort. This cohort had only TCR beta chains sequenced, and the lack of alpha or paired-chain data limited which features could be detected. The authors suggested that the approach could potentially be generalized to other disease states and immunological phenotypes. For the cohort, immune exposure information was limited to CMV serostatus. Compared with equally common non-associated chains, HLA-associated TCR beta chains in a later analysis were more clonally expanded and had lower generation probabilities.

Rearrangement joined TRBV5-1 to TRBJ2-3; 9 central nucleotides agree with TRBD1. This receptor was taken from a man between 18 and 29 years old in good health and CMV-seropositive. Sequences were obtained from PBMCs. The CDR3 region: CASRRDRADTQYF. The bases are TGCGCCAGCAGAAGGGACAGGGCAGATACGCAGTATTTT.